This T cell receptor (beta chain) was sequenced in a study of cytomegalovirus exposure and HLA in healthy donors. This clone has just a few counts. Its antigen remains unknown. Findings and caveats of the study: By a later analysis, the bulk of CMV-associated TCR beta chains appeared HLA-restricted. CMV serostatus alone was available as immune exposure information. Later on, a genetic analysis was performed. It linked a missense variant in DCLRE1C with V- and J-gene trimming of TCR beta.

PCR employed 60 Vbeta and 13 Jbeta primers. Measured with immunoSEQ multiplex PCR; TCRdb has only the in-frame clones, and not every one. The sample carries under 250,000 clones, 70% to 85% recorded once. Germline V gene sequence: CDR1 ENHRY, CDR2 SYGVKD. V was clipped by 2 bases and J by 7 bases; unmatched bases: 7. The CDR3 loop spans 16 amino acids. The sample was PBMCs. V usage is TRBV10-3 and J usage is TRBJ1-4; TRBD1 matches at 10 bases. This TCR was sampled from a woman in her twenties or thirties in good health and CMV-seropositive. Written as DNA, the CDR3 is TGTGCCATCAGTGAGGGGGACAGGGGCAGGGGTGAAAAACTGTTTTTT. The encoded protein is CAISEGDRGRGEKLFF.